This T cell receptor beta chain was profiled in a study of shared clonotypes between healthy human individuals. In the authors' methods: Junction-only sequences without quality scores came from ImmunoSEQ, so filtering differed. Data came from immunoSEQ multiplex PCR; TCRdb stores just in-frame clones and leaves some out. That table supplies the V and J calls and clone size; D and trimming were determined from the DNA. Here the sample spans some 2,500,000 clones, around 92% being singletons. The germline V and J ends were trimmed by 0 bases and 3 bases, with 13 bases remaining between them. The CDR3 covers 16 residues. The germline V gene has CDR1 SGHAT and CDR2 FQNNGV.

This TCR was sampled from a man between 18 and 35 years old in good health. Some clones in this sample may be carry-over from other donors' samples. The chain employs TRBV11-2 and TRBJ2-3, with D perhaps matching TRBD1 or TRBD2 (5 bases each). The specimen was naive CD4+ T cells from PBMCs. The sample's subset: CD45RA+ positively selected. The CDR3 DNA reads TGTGCCAGCAGCTTAGAGGGACGGCGTAGGACAGATACGCAGTATTTT. Translating it yields CASSLEGRRRTDTQYF.